This is a list of T cell receptor beta chains from one sample in a study of tumor and adjacent non-tumor tissue in lung cancer. TCRdb processed the multiplex PCR reads anew with MiXCR; each CDR3 protein has one entry. The table shows 95,000 to 150,000 distinct CDR3 sequences, with around three fifths occurring only once. The sequenced sample consisted of lung tumor tissue. The receptors here all came from a man aged 30-40 years with non-small cell lung cancer. Both conserved end residues are part of each CDR3. A D gene is named only where the DNA matches it firmly. For some rows the clone size is stated as once, few or many, or as a class when expanded; others skip it.

>TRBV4-3|once|NA|TRBJ1-5
TGCGCCAGCAGCCAAGATTGGGGGCAGGGTGGGCGGCCCCAGCATTTT
CASSQDWGQGGRPQHF
>TRBV4-2|NA|NA|TRBJ2-2
TGTGCCAGTAGCCAAGAACCCCCCGGGGCCCACGGGAGCACCGGGGAGCTGTTTTTT
CASSQEPPGAHGSTGELFF
>TRBV4-3|NA|TRBD1|TRBJ1-2
TGCGCCAGTAGCCAACCACAGGGGGTCGATGGCTACACCTTC
CASSQPQGVDGYTF
>TRBV12-3/TRBV12-4|NA|NA|TRBJ1-6
TGTGTCAGCAGTTTAGAGATGGGGTCACTCCTCCACTTT
CVSSLEMGSLLHF
>TRBV29-1|many|TRBD1|TRBJ2-7
TGCAGCGTAATCGGACAGGAAAACTACGAGCAGTACTTC
CSVIGQENYEQYF
>TRBV5-1|few|TRBD1|TRBJ2-2
TGCGCCAGCAGCTCGACAGGGGTGACCGCCAACACCGGGGAGCCGTTTTTT
CASSSTGVTANTGEPFF
>TRBV6-1|many|NA|TRBJ1-2
TGTGCCAGCAGTGAAAGTTGGGGCGACTATGGCTACACCTTC
CASSESWGDYGYTF
>TRBV20-1|NA|TRBD2|TRBJ2-1
TGCAGTGCCCTGACCGAGACTAGCGCTCTTCATGAGCAGTTCTTC
CSALTETSALHEQFF
>TRBV24-1|NA|NA|TRBJ2-5
TGTGGCACCAGTGATCCGCATGGAGGACTCCAAGAGACCCAGTACTTC
CGTSDPHGGLQETQYF
>TRBV11-2|NA|NA|TRBJ1-2
TGTGCCAGCAGCTCCGACTCGGGAGGGGTGTATGGCTACGCCTTC
CASSSDSGGVYGYAF
>TRBV11-1|NA|TRBD1|TRBJ2-7
TGTGCCAGCAGCCATGGACAGGGTGGGTCCTACGACCAGTATTTC
CASSHGQGGSYDQYF
>TRBV7-9|NA|NA|TRBJ2-3
TGTGCCAGCAGCTCATCGTCAGGGGCCAGAACAGATACGCAGTATTTT
CASSSSSGARTDTQYF
>TRBV29-1|NA|NA|TRBJ2-1
TGTAGAGTTGAAGACGGCGGTGGATGGTATGAGCAGTTCTTC
CRVEDGGGWYEQFF
>TRBV5-4|NA|TRBD2|TRBJ2-3
TGTGCCAGCAGCATTTACTTGACTAGCTCAGATACGCAGTATTTT
CASSIYLTSSDTQYF
>TRBV4-2|NA|NA|TRBJ2-7
TGTGTCAGTAGCCAAGATGGGGCCACGGCCTACGAGCAGTACTTC
CVSSQDGATAYEQYF
>TRBV6-5|many|NA|TRBJ2-3
TGTGCCAGCAGGCCGATGGGCACAGATACGCAGTATTTT
CASRPMGTDTQYF
>TRBV20-1|NA|NA|TRBJ2-7
TGCAGTGCTGAGCATAACGGGAGTTCCTACGAGCAGTACTTC
CSAEHNGSSYEQYF
>TRBV12-3/TRBV12-4|many|TRBD1|TRBJ1-1
TGTGCCAGCAGTTTAGCGCCATGGGACAGGGGCATGAACACTGAAGCTTTCTTT
CASSLAPWDRGMNTEAFF
>TRBV6-1|NA|NA|TRBJ1-1
TGTGCCAACAGCCAGGGCACTGAAGCTTTCTTT
CANSQGTEAFF
>TRBV29-1|NA|NA|TRBJ2-1
TGCAGCGCGGCGCGCTACATTAAGCAGTTCTTC
CSAARYIKQFF
>TRBV5-1|NA|TRBD2|TRBJ2-3
TGCGCCAGCAGCTTGGCTAGCGGGAAGACAGATACGCAGTATTTT
CASSLASGKTDTQYF
>TRBV10-3|NA|TRBD2|TRBJ2-7
TGTGCCATCAGCGTTAGCGGGGTCCTTTCCTACGAGCAGTACTTC
CAISVSGVLSYEQYF
>TRBV6-6|NA|NA|TRBJ1-5
TGTGCCAGCCAGGACAATAGCAATCAGTCCCAGCATTTT
CASQDNSNQSQHF
>TRBV29-1|NA|TRBD2|TRBJ2-3
TGTAGCGTGCGGGCCAGCGGGGGTACAGATACGCAGTATTTT
CSVRASGGTDTQYF
>TRBV6-5|NA|NA|TRBJ1-2
TGTGCCAGTGGGGAGTGGGGTGGCTACACCTTC
CASGEWGGYTF
>TRBV7-3|NA|NA|TRBJ1-2
TGTGCCAGCAGCTTAACGCCGAACAGAAACTATGGCTACACCTTC
CASSLTPNRNYGYTF
>TRBV30|NA|NA|TRBJ2-3
TGTGCCTGGGGTTGGCCTAGCACAGATACGCAGTATTTT
CAWGWPSTDTQYF
>TRBV5-4|NA|TRBD2|TRBJ2-2
TGTGCCAGCAGCTTGGCCAGCGGGGCGAACACCGGGGAGCTGTTTTTT
CASSLASGANTGELFF
>TRBV6-5|NA|NA|TRBJ1-2
TGTGTCAGCAGTTACTTACAGGGTATAGCGGACTATGGCTACACCTTC
CVSSYLQGIADYGYTF
>TRBV20-1|many|NA|TRBJ1-2
TGCAGTGCGGAAAGGGTAGGGAAGATCGGCTACACCTTC
CSAERVGKIGYTF
>TRBV6-1|NA|NA|TRBJ2-7
TGTGCCAGCGGTGATGTTCAAGCCTACGAGCAGTACTTC
CASGDVQAYEQYF
>TRBV6-2/TRBV6-3|many|TRBD1|TRBJ2-2
TGTGCCAGCAGTTACTCGACAGGGCAAAACACCGGGGAGCTGTTTTTT
CASSYSTGQNTGELFF
>TRBV10-3|NA|NA|TRBJ2-3
TGTGACATCAGTGAGTACGGTAGCTCATCAGATACGCAGTATTTT
CDISEYGSSSDTQYF
>TRBV20-1|NA|NA|TRBJ1-1
TGCAGTACTCACTCGGGTGGAATTGAAGCTTTCTTT
CSTHSGGIEAFF
>TRBV20-1|many|TRBD1|TRBJ1-6
TGCAGTGCTAGCCCTCAAGGACAGGTTGATAATTCACCCCTCCACTTT
CSASPQGQVDNSPLHF
>TRBV4-3|many|TRBD2|TRBJ2-7
TGCGCCAGCAGCCAAGAGGGGACTAGCGGTGACGAGCAGTACTTC
CASSQEGTSGDEQYF
>TRBV20-1|many|NA|TRBJ1-1
TGCAGTGCAGGGGTGAACACTGAAGCTTTCTTT
CSAGVNTEAFF
>TRBV20-1|NA|NA|TRBJ1-5
TGCAATGCTAGAGATTTTAGGGGATACTCCAATCAGCCCCAGCATTTT
CNARDFRGYSNQPQHF
>TRBV6-1|NA|NA|TRBJ2-3
TGTGCCAGCAGTGAGGGCTCGTTGAGTACGCAGTATTTT
CASSEGSLSTQYF
>TRBV20-1|NA|TRBD1|TRBJ2-3
TGCAGTGCTAGTAGGACAGGGTGGGCCACAGATATGCAGTATTTT
CSASRTGWATDMQYF
>TRBV6-5|NA|NA|TRBJ1-4
TGTACCAGCAGTCTCTCGAGTATGGGAGGGCCCGATGAAAGACTGTTTTTT
CTSSLSSMGGPDERLFF
>TRBV4-1|few|NA|TRBJ1-5
TGCGCCAGCGGCCGCACAGGGAACAATCAGCCCCAGCATTTT
CASGRTGNNQPQHF
>TRBV7-9|NA|TRBD2|TRBJ2-5
TGTGCCAGCAGCCGACTTGGACTAGCGGGGGCCCAAGAGACCCAGTACTTC
CASSRLGLAGAQETQYF
>TRBV7-8|NA|NA|TRBJ1-1
TGTGCCAGCAGCGTGGGTATTAGCACTGAAGCTTTCTTT
CASSVGISTEAFF
>TRBV20-1|NA|NA|TRBJ1-2
TGCAGTGTTAGACCAGGGGCCTATGGCTACACCTTC
CSVRPGAYGYTF
>TRBV11-3|NA|TRBD2|TRBJ2-3
TGTACCAGCAGCCTTCCGCCGGGACTACCAGCCACAGATATGCAGTATTTT
CTSSLPPGLPATDMQYF